This T cell receptor beta chain stems from a study of blood T cell repertoires in COVID-19. Study at large: COVID-19 samples from acute and convalescent phases originated in the United States, Italy and Spain. Sources were T cells, B-cell-depleted T cells, or PBMCs; the material itself was cDNA or gDNA.

As originally analysed: Amplified reference gene primers provided the basis for estimating nucleated cell counts. Profiled with immunoSEQ multiplex PCR; TCRdb holds only in-frame clones, not every one. D and trimming were read from the DNA, whereas the V and J calls and clone size are those reported in that table. The sample holds around 100,000 clones; roughly 90% are singletons and the top ten take 15% to 20%. The CDR3 contains 14 residues. V is TRBV12-1 and J is TRBJ1-1; TRBD1 reflects the table's D call only, with no check against the DNA. TRBV12-1 is flagged as a pseudogene. Sequenced: peripheral blood. The clonotype was recovered from a woman older than 75 in a cohort sampled during active COVID-19. CDR3 region: CASSKRQTNTEAFF. The CDR3, as DNA: TGTGCCAGCAGCAAGCGACAGACGAACACTGAAGCTTTCTTT.